These 27 T cell receptor beta chains were all obtained from the same sample, sequenced in a study of CD8 T cells in Susac syndrome. RNA was extracted with the RNeasy kit, and a quantity of roughly 0.45 to 1 ug was reverse transcribed using random hexamers. TCRdb re-called the immunoSEQ multiplex PCR reads through MiXCR, storing one row per CDR3 protein. This repertoire shows approximately 70,000 distinct CDR3 sequences, approximately 96% found once; its top ten account for more than 0.09%. Sequencing was done on a sample of CD4+ T cells from PBMCs. These TCRs come from a human donor with multiple sclerosis.

The gene calls are TRBV9 and TRBJ1-5; no reliable D call. Germline loops: CDR1 SGDLS, CDR2 YYNGEE. V was pared by 0 bases and J by 3 bases, with 4 bases between. CDR3 size: 13 residues. This CDR3 is CASSVDTNQPQHF. The CDR3, as DNA: TGTGCCAGCAGCGTAGATACCAATCAGCCCCAGCATTTT. The entire variable domain, with the rest obtained from reference TRBV9 and TRBJ1-5, is as follows: DSGVTQTPKHLITATGQRVTLRCSPRSGDLSVYWYQQSLDQGLQFLIQYYNGEERAKGNILERFSAQQFPDLHSELNLSSLELGDSALYFCASSVDTNQPQHFGDGTRLSIL.

This clonotype showed up just a few times. V usage is TRBV3-1 and J usage is TRBJ2-1; D possibly corresponds to TRBD2 (5 bases). The CDR3 totals 13 residues. V was trimmed by 0 bases and J by 7 bases, leaving 7 bases between them. Germline CDR1 reads LGHDT; CDR2 reads YNNKEL (reference sequence). The DNA for the CDR3 is TGTGCCAGCAGCCAAGATCGGGGTAATGAGCAGTTCTTC. Protein sequence: CASSQDRGNEQFF.

The V gene is TRBV5-4, the J gene TRBJ2-7; 12 nucleotides line up with TRBD1. The CDR3 runs 17 residues. V gave up 0 bases and J gave up 4 bases; unmatched junction bases: 8. Germline V CDR1 and CDR2: SGHNT, YYREEE (reference sequence). The CDR3 sequence: CASSLGGPGQGAYEQYF. The DNA of the CDR3 is TGTGCCAGCAGCTTGGGGGGCCCGGGACAGGGGGCGTACGAGCAGTACTTC.

The genes are TRBV28 and TRBJ2-5, with 9 bases matching TRBD1. The germline V gene has CDR1 MDHEN and CDR2 SYDVKM. The CDR3 is 13 amino acids. V was pared by 4 bases and J by 4 bases, with 1 base of the junction left unmatched. Here the CDR3 DNA reads TGTGCCAGCAGTTACAGGGGGCGAGAGACCCAGTACTTC. It specifies CASSYRGRETQYF.

The J gene is TRBJ2-4, the V gene TRBV16, with no clear D. Germline-derived CDR1 and CDR2 are KGHSY and FQNENV. Trimming removed 3 bases at V and 3 bases at J, with 12 bases between. This CDR3 region has 15 residues. The CDR3 loop is CASSHFSQDKNIQYF. CDR3 DNA sequence: TGTGCCAGCAGCCACTTTAGCCAGGACAAAAACATTCAGTACTTC.

The chain joins TRBV5-1 to TRBJ2-2; D gene uncertain. Germline CDR1 reads SGHRS; CDR2 reads YFSETQ. Trimming took off 0 bases at V and 1 base at J, with 4 bases between the two ends. This CDR3 comprises 14 residues. Written as DNA, the CDR3 is TGCGCCAGCAGCTTGGTGGTGAACACCGGGGAGCTGTTTTTT. Encoded protein: CASSLVVNTGELFF.

This chain joins TRBV7-9 and TRBJ1-1, with 7 positions matching TRBD1. Germline CDR1 is SEHNR and CDR2 is FQNEAQ (reference sequence). The CDR3 runs to 15 residues. With 5 bases clipped from V and 0 bases from J, the junction kept 6 bases outside the gene matches. CDR3 coding DNA: TGTGCCAGCAGCCCCCCGGGACAGCTGAACACTGAAGCTTTCTTT. The encoded protein is CASSPPGQLNTEAFF.

This clonotype has just one count. This chain joins TRBV30 and TRBJ2-7, with TRBD2 matching 9 bases. J lost 5 bases, V lost 5 bases, and 1 base had no gene match. The CDR3 loop spans 11 amino acids. The germline CDR1 and CDR2 sequences are GTSNPN and SVGIG (reference sequence). The CDR3 loop is CAWGLANEQYF. Here the CDR3 DNA reads TGTGCCTGGGGACTAGCGAACGAGCAGTACTTC. Filled out from reference TRBV30 and TRBJ2-7, the complete variable domain reads SQTIHQWPATLVQPVGSPLSLECTVEGTSNPNLYWYRQAAGRGLQLLFYSVGIGQISSEVPQNLSASRPQDRQFILSSKKLLLSDSGFYLCAWGLANEQYFGPGTRLTVT.

This sequence joins TRBV20-1 and TRBJ2-5; D might be TRBD2 (6 bases). From germline, CDR1 is DFQATT and CDR2 SNEGSKA (reference sequence). CDR3 length equals 13 residues. Trimming removed 3 bases at V and 1 base at J, with 9 bases between. The DNA for the CDR3 is TGCAGTGCTAGTACGGGAGCCCAAGAGACCCAGTACTTC. Translation gives CSASTGAQETQYF.

V gene TRBV7-2 combines with J gene TRBJ1-2; D might be TRBD1 (6 bases). Germline loops: CDR1 SGHTA, CDR2 FQGNSA. V lost 5 bases to trimming and J lost 5 bases, with 18 bases between them. The CDR3 loop spans 15 amino acids. CDR3 in amino acids: CASSPGSGQIYGYTF. CDR3 coding DNA: TGTGCCAGCAGCCCGGGGTCTGGACAGATTTATGGCTACACCTTC.

The rearrangement joins TRBV5-1 to TRBJ1-4; D unclear. The V gene lost 1 base and the J gene lost 7 bases, with 14 bases spanning the gap. CDR3 length: 15 amino acids. Germline loops: CDR1 SGHRS, CDR2 YFSETQ. The CDR3 region is CASSLLTGRLEKLFF. CDR3 nucleotide sequence: TGCGCCAGCAGCTTGTTAACCGGGCGACTTGAAAAACTGTTTTTT.

The sample holds a few counts of this clonotype. The rearrangement joins TRBV5-4 to TRBJ1-5; a weak D match, TRBD1 (6 bases). The CDR3 length is 13 residues. The V end was cut by 0 bases, the J end by 6 bases, with 7 bases between. CDR1 is SGHNT and CDR2 is YYREEE in the germline V gene (reference sequence). CDR3 nucleotides: TGTGCCAGCAGCTTGGAAGGGGGTCAGCCCCAGCATTTT. Residues: CASSLEGGQPQHF.

The chain recombines TRBV11-3 with TRBJ2-1; D is undetermined. Trimming removed 5 bases at V and 5 bases at J, with 7 bases between. Germline CDR1 and CDR2: SGHNT and YENEEA. The CDR3 runs to 12 residues. CDR3 nucleotide sequence: TGTGCCAGCAGCCTCAACAACAATGAGCAGTTCTTC. Protein sequence: CASSLNNNEQFF.

The V call is TRBV29-1, the J call TRBJ2-1; 11 positions match TRBD2. The junction had 6 bases not matched to a gene; V was cut back by 4 bases and J by 7 bases. This CDR3 region has 14 residues. Germline CDR1 reads SQVTM; CDR2 reads ANQGSEA. CDR3 nucleotide sequence: TGCAGCGTTGTTTGGGGACTAGCGGTTAATGAGCAGTTCTTC. Amino acids: CSVVWGLAVNEQFF.

CDR3 amino acids: CASRNRGRRGYTF. The CDR3 coding sequence is TGTGCCAGCAGGAACAGGGGGCGAAGAGGCTACACCTTC. The rearrangement links TRBV28 to TRBJ1-2; TRBD1 matches at 9 bases. Unmatched junction bases numbered 7, after V lost 6 bases and J lost 8 bases. CDR1 and CDR2 from the germline V gene are MDHEN and SYDVKM. The CDR3 totals 13 residues.

This sequence joins TRBV7-9 and TRBJ1-5, with no clear D. V lost 1 base and J lost 6, with 10 bases in between. The CDR3 loop spans 14 amino acids. The germline V gene encodes CDR1 SEHNR and CDR2 FQNEAQ (reference sequence). The CDR3 region has the DNA TGTGCCAGCAGCTTAGATAGGGAAGGTCAGCCCCAGCATTTT. Encoded protein: CASSLDREGQPQHF. Using reference TRBV7-9 and TRBJ1-5 for the parts outside the CDR3, the full variable domain is DTGVSQNPRHKITKRGQNVTFRCDPISEHNRLYWYRQTLGQGPEFLTYFQNEAQLEKSRLLSDRFSAERPKGSFSTLEIQRTEQGDSAMYLCASSLDREGQPQHFGDGTRLSIL.

The chain carries TRBV20-1 and TRBJ2-7; 9 nucleotides agree with TRBD1. In germline, CDR1 is DFQATT, CDR2 SNEGSKA (reference sequence). V trimming: 4 bases; J trimming: 5 bases; junction bases outside the gene matches: 9. The CDR3 covers 14 residues. The CDR3 bases are TGCAGTGCTATAACCGGGACAGGGTCCCACGAGCAGTACTTC. Amino acid sequence: CSAITGTGSHEQYF.

CDR3 DNA: TGCGCCAGCAGTCCGGACTTCCAAGAGACCCAGTACTTC. Translating it yields CASSPDFQETQYF. This chain joins TRBV5-1 and TRBJ2-5; D might be TRBD2 (5 bases). In germline, CDR1 is SGHRS, CDR2 YFSETQ. The CDR3 is 13 residues long. Trimming left V 5 bases short and J 1 base short, with 9 bases between.

The rearrangement uses TRBV5-1 and TRBJ2-1, with 10 bases matching TRBD2. Germline CDR1 and CDR2: SGHRS and YFSETQ. With V trimmed by 7 bases and J by 2 bases, 18 bases remained unmatched. The CDR3 length is 19 residues. The CDR3 spells CASQRTPSGGFRTYNEQFF. The CDR3 nucleotides read TGCGCCAGCCAACGAACCCCTAGCGGGGGCTTTCGCACCTACAATGAGCAGTTCTTC.

The chain combines TRBV7-9 with TRBJ2-7; 10 bases agree with TRBD2. V lost 1 base, J lost 4 bases, and 4 bases stayed unmatched. The CDR3 totals 15 residues. CDR1 is SEHNR and CDR2 is FQNEAQ in the germline V gene (reference sequence). The CDR3 here is CASSLVSGGEYEQYF. In DNA, the CDR3 is TGTGCCAGCAGCTTAGTCAGCGGGGGGGAGTACGAGCAGTACTTC.

The rearrangement uses TRBV3-1 and TRBJ2-5, with 11 bases matching TRBD2. The junction had 8 bases not matched to a gene; V was cut back by 4 bases and J by 13 bases. The CDR3 covers 13 residues. CDR1 is LGHDT, CDR2 YNNKEL, per germline (reference sequence). The CDR3 here is CASSRKLAGAVYF. Written as DNA, the CDR3 is TGTGCCAGCAGCCGGAAACTAGCGGGGGCGGTGTACTTC.

V is TRBV7-9 and J is TRBJ1-2; weak D call: TRBD1 (6 bases). The V end lost 3 bases, the J end lost 4 bases, and 18 bases lay between the germline ends. The CDR3 extends over 16 amino acids. Germline CDR1 reads SEHNR; CDR2 reads FQNEAQ (reference sequence). The CDR3 sequence is CASSLALGGLAYGYTF. CDR3 bases: TGTGCCAGCAGCTTGGCCCTCGGGGGGCTGGCCTATGGCTACACCTTC.

J is TRBJ2-1 and V is TRBV5-4; D unclear. The CDR3 loop spans 13 amino acids. V was cut by 3 bases and J by 5 bases, with 9 bases left in between. Germline assignment: CDR1 SGHNT and CDR2 YYREEE (reference sequence). The CDR3 nucleotides are TGTGCCAGCAGCTGGACGGGCGACAATGAGCAGTTCTTC. This codes for CASSWTGDNEQFF.

This rearrangement joins TRBV5-6 to TRBJ2-5, with 9 bases that match TRBD1. The CDR3 is made up of 19 amino acids. CDR1 SGHDT and CDR2 YYEEEE come from the germline V gene. Germline trimming cut 3 bases from V and 4 bases from J; bases unmatched to any gene: 19. The CDR3 DNA follows: TGTGCCAGCAGCTCCCTTCCTGACAGGGACAGGGCCTCTGCAGAGACCCAGTACTTC. Translation gives CASSSLPDRDRASAETQYF. Combining the CDR3 with reference TRBV5-6 and TRBJ2-5 gives the whole variable domain DAGVTQSPTHLIKTRGQQVTLRCSPKSGHDTVSWYQQALGQGPQFIFQYYEEEERQRGNFPDRFSGHQFPNYSSELNVNALLLGDSALYLCASSSLPDRDRASAETQYFGPGTRLLVL.

V usage is TRBV4-1 and J usage is TRBJ2-1; the D is unclear. Between the trimmed V and J ends, which lost 1 base and 5 bases, there was a span of 12 bases. Germline loops: CDR1 MGHRA, CDR2 YSYEKL. The CDR3 runs to 15 residues. CDR3 sequence: CASSQVVSWNNEQFF. CDR3 bases: TGCGCCAGCAGCCAAGTGGTAAGTTGGAACAATGAGCAGTTCTTC.

Written as DNA, the CDR3 is TGTGCCTGGAGTGTAACCTACTATGGCTACACCTTC. Protein sequence: CAWSVTYYGYTF. This chain joins TRBV30 and TRBJ1-2; no firm D call. The CDR3 runs 12 residues. CDR1 GTSNPN and CDR2 SVGIG come from the germline V gene (reference sequence). The V end was cut by 0 bases, the J end by 3 bases, with 5 bases between.

The gene calls are TRBV19 and TRBJ1-5; TRBD1 might be the D (6 bases). The CDR3 is 16 amino acids. V was trimmed by 6 bases and J by 2 bases, leaving 17 bases between them. In germline, CDR1 is LNHDA, CDR2 SQIVND (reference sequence). The DNA for the CDR3 is TGTGCCAGTAGCGGTTTACAGGGTGACGGCAATCAGCCCCAGCATTTT. It specifies CASSGLQGDGNQPQHF.